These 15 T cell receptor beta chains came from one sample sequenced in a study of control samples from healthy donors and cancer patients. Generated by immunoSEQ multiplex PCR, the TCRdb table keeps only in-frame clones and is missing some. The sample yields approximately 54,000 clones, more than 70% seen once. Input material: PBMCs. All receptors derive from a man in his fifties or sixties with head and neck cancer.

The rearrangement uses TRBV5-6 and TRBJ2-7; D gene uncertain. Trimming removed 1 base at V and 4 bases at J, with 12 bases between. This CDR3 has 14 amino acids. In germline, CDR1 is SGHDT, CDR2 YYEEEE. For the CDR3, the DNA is TGTGCCAGCAGCTTGTTTGGCTCAAGTTACGAGCAGTACTTC. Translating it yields CASSLFGSSYEQYF.

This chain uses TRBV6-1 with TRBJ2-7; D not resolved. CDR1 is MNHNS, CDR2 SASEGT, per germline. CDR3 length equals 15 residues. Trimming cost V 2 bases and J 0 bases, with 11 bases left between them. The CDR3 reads CASSENGLDSYEQYF. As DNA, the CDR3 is TGTGCCAGCAGTGAAAATGGGCTAGACTCCTACGAGCAGTACTTC.

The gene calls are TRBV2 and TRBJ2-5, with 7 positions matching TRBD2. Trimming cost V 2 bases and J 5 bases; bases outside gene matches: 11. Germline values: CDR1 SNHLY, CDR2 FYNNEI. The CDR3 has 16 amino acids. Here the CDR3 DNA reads TGTGCCAGCAGTGAAAGACTAGCCCGGGGTGGTGAGACCCAGTACTTC. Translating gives CASSERLARGGETQYF.

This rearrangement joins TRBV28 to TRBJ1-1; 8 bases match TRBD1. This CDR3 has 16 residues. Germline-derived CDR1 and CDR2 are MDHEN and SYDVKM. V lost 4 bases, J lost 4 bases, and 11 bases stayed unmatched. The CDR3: CASSSPLTGVTTEAFF. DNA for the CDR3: TGTGCCAGCAGTTCCCCCCTGACAGGGGTTACCACTGAAGCTTTCTTT.

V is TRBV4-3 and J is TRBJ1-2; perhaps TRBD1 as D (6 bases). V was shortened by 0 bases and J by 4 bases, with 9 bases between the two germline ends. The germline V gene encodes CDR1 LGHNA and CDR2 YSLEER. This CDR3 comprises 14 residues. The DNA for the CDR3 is TGCGCCAGCAGCCAAGATGAGGACAGCTATGGCTACACCTTC. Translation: CASSQDEDSYGYTF.

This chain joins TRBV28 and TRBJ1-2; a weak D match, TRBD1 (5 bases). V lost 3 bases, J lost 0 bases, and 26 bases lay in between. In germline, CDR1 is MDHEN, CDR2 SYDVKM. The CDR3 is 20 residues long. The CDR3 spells CASSLRNLGAPKRANYGYTF. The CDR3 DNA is TGTGCCAGCAGTTTGCGGAACTTAGGGGCCCCTAAGAGGGCTAACTATGGCTACACCTTC.

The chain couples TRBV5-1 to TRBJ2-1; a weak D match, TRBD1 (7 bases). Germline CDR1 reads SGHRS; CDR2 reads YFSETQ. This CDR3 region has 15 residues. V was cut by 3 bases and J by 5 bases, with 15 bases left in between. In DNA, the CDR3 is TGCGCCAGCAGCTCGGGGGACAGACGGGACAATGAGCAGTTCTTC. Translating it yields CASSSGDRRDNEQFF.

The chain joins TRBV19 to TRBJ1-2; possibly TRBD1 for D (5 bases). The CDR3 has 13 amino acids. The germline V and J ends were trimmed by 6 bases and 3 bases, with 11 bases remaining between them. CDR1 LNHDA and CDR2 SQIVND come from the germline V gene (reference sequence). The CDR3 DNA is TGTGCCAGTAGCATGGGACTGCACTATGGCTACACCTTC. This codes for CASSMGLHYGYTF.

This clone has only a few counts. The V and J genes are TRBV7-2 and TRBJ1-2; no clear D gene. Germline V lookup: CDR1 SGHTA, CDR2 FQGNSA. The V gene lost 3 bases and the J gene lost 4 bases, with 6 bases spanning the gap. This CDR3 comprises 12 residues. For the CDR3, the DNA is TGTGCCAGCAGCTTCCTCGGCTATGGCTACACCTTC. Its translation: CASSFLGYGYTF.

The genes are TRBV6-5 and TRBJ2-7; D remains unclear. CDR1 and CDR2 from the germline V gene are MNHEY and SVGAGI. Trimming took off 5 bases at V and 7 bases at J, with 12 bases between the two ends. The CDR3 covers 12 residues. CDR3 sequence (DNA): TGTGCCAGCAGTAACCACCGGACGGAGCAGTACTTC. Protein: CASSNHRTEQYF.

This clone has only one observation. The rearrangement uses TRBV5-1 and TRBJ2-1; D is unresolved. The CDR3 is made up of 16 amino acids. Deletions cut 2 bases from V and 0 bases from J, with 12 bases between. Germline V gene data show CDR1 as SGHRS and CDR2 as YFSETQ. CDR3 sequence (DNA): TGCGCCAGCAGCTTCGGGCAACCCCGCTCCTACAATGAGCAGTTCTTC. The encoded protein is CASSFGQPRSYNEQFF.

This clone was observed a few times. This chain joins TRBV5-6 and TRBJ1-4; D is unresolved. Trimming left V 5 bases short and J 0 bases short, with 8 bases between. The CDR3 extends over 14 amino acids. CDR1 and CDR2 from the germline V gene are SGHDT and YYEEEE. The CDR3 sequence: CASRAFATNEKLFF. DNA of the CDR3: TGTGCCAGCAGGGCCTTTGCAACTAATGAAAAACTGTTTTTT.

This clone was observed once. The CDR3 loop reads CASSKQGIKYEQYF. In nucleotides, the CDR3 is TGTGCCAGCAGCAAACAGGGAATTAAGTACGAGCAGTACTTC. This chain uses TRBV21-1 with TRBJ2-7; TRBD1, the table's D call, lacks a check against the DNA. TRBV21-1 is annotated as a pseudogene. This CDR3 comprises 14 residues.

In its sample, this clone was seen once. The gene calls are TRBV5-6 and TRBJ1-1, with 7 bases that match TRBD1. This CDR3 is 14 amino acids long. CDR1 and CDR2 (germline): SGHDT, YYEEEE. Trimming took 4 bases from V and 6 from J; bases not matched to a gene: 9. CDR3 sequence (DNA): TGTGCCAGCAGCACGGGACAGCTGACGGCTGAAGCTTTCTTT. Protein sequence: CASSTGQLTAEAFF.

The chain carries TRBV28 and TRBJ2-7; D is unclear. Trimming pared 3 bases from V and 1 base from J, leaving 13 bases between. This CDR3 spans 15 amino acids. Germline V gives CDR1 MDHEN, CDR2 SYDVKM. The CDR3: CASSLSHSRSYEQYF. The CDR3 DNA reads TGTGCCAGCAGTTTGAGTCATTCAAGGTCCTACGAGCAGTACTTC.